Presented here are 10 T cell receptor beta chains from one specimen sequenced in a study of blood T cell repertoires in COVID-19. The data were produced by immunoSEQ multiplex PCR, yet TCRdb's version contains in-frame clones alone and is incomplete. Of hundreds of thousands of clones detected, roughly 90% appear once; the ten largest clones hold less than 3.5%. Sequenced input: PBMCs or T cells enriched from blood (not recorded which). All receptors come from a woman aged 45-65 years who had been exposed to COVID-19.

The chain uses TRBV10-3 and TRBJ1-3; D is uncertain. V was cut by 0 bases and J by 0 bases, with 6 bases left in between. The CDR3 spans 15 residues. Germline V gives CDR1 ENHRY, CDR2 SYGVKD. CDR3 loop: CAISESGNSGNTIYF. Here the CDR3 DNA reads TGTGCCATCAGTGAGTCCGGGAACTCTGGAAACACCATATATTTT.

The chain has TRBV7-2 and TRBJ1-5; D call uncertain. Trimming removed 3 bases from V and 3 bases from J, with 3 bases in between. The CDR3 sequence is 12 residues long. CDR1 is SGHTA, CDR2 FQGNSA, per germline. The CDR3: CASSFNNQPQHF. DNA for the CDR3: TGTGCCAGCAGCTTTAACAATCAGCCCCAGCATTTT.

This clone has a handful of counts. The chain has TRBV6-6 and TRBJ2-7; D unresolved. The ends were cut back, 2 bases at V and 3 bases at J, with 5 bases in the middle. This CDR3 region has 12 residues. Germline CDR1 and CDR2: MNHNY and SVGAGI (reference sequence). CDR3 DNA: TGTGCCAGCAGTTACCCGGGCTACGAGCAGTACTTC. Residues: CASSYPGYEQYF.

The chain couples TRBV6-5 to TRBJ1-5; 10 bases are a match to TRBD1. Germline CDR1 MNHEY, CDR2 SVGAGI. Germline trimming cut 9 bases from V and 6 bases from J; bases unmatched to any gene: 5. This CDR3 contains 13 residues. CDR3 sequence: CASVTGGTQPQHF. The CDR3, as DNA: TGTGCCAGTGTGACAGGGGGCACTCAGCCCCAGCATTTT.

This clone has ten or more counts. The CDR3 loop is CASSQETGGLLQPQHF. In nucleotides, the CDR3 is TGTGCCAGCAGCCAAGAGACAGGGGGCTTGCTTCAGCCCCAGCATTTT. The J gene is TRBJ1-5, the V gene TRBV3-1 (or the pseudogene TRBV3-2), with 10 nucleotides matching TRBD1. V gave up 0 bases and J gave up 6 bases; unmatched junction bases: 5. CDR1 is LGHDT and CDR2 is YNNKEL in the germline V gene (reference sequence). This CDR3 comprises 16 residues.

The V gene is TRBV18, the J gene TRBJ1-1; 9 bases are shared with TRBD1. Germline CDR1 KGHSH, CDR2 LQKENI. This CDR3 has 15 residues. V dropped 3 bases and J dropped 4; count of bases not matched to a gene: 6. The CDR3 DNA reads TGTGCCAGCTCACCTGCAACAGGGGGCGGCACTGAAGCTTTCTTT. Translation gives CASSPATGGGTEAFF.

The CDR3 protein is CASSPWTGYGVALHF. CDR3 sequence (DNA): TGTGCCAGCAGCCCATGGACAGGTTATGGGGTGGCCCTCCACTTT. This chain links TRBV6-5 with TRBJ1-6; TRBD1 aligns across 7 bases. Looked up from germline, CDR1 is MNHEY and CDR2 is SVGAGI. The CDR3 is 15 amino acids. Trimming removed 6 bases from V and 14 bases from J; junction bases left unmatched: 16.

This chain connects TRBV30 to TRBJ2-7, with 10 nucleotides matching TRBD2. In germline, CDR1 is GTSNPN, CDR2 SVGIG (reference sequence). The CDR3 consists of 18 residues. Trimming at V came to 5 bases and at J to 3 bases, leaving 19 bases not matched to a gene. The CDR3 bases are TGTGCCTGGGGGGGACAGTACACCTTAGCGGGGGGCCGCTACGAGCAGTACTTC. It translates to CAWGGQYTLAGGRYEQYF.

In this sample, this clone turned up once. The rearrangement uses TRBV25-1 and TRBJ1-2; 8 bases agree with TRBD1. The J segment lost 6 bases and the V segment lost 3 bases, leaving 3 bases of the junction unmatched. The CDR3 runs to 13 residues. Germline CDR1 reads MGHDK; CDR2 reads SYGVNS. The CDR3 DNA reads TGTGCCAGCAGTGACCCAGGGGGCCATGGCTACACCTTC. Protein product: CASSDPGGHGYTF.

This clone is a singleton in its sample. The chain recombines TRBV27 with TRBJ1-5; 7 nucleotides match TRBD1. The J segment lost 6 bases and the V segment lost 5 bases, leaving 7 bases of the junction unmatched. The germline V gene has CDR1 MNHEY and CDR2 SMNVEV (reference sequence). The CDR3 contains 14 residues. The CDR3 DNA reads TGTGCCAGCAGTGACAGGGTTAGCGGTCAGCCCCAGCATTTT. Protein product: CASSDRVSGQPQHF.